This T cell receptor (beta chain) was recovered during a study of blood T cell repertoires in COVID-19. Study-wide background: From T cells, B-cell-depleted T cells, or PBMCs came the material, which was cDNA or gDNA.

CDR1 MDHEN and CDR2 SYDVKM come from the germline V gene. V was clipped by 7 bases and J by 2 bases, with 15 bases between them. The CDR3 is 15 amino acids. Allocation to cohorts depended on clinical history reported by the participants. Libraries were prepared by immunoSEQ multiplex PCR; TCRdb keeps only in-frame clonotypes and omits some of them. The data show 320,000 or so clones, 75% to 90% seen once. The receptor's source is a man aged 25-45 years who had recovered from COVID-19. The chain recombines TRBV28 with TRBJ1-3, with D unclear. The source material was PBMCs or T cells enriched from blood (not recorded which). Here the CDR3 reads CASTLGRWTGNTIYF. The DNA of the CDR3 is TGTGCCAGCACCTTGGGCAGATGGACTGGAAACACCATATATTTT.